The present T cell receptor beta chain was sequenced within a study of control samples from healthy donors and cancer patients (dated by TCRdb to the early 2020s). As for this clone: What this receptor recognizes is not known. No base qualities exist here, and no much larger clone lies one base off it.

To prepare the library, the immunoSEQ multiplex PCR assay was applied. Not all clones reach the TCRdb copy of this immuneACCESS table, which keeps in-frame sequences only. Checked studies attribute under half of the gap to unresolved V genes and leave the rest unexplained. Present in this sample are some 100,000 clones, 90% of which were seen just once. The leading ten clones occupy roughly 4% of the sample. This clonotype was obtained from a human donor in good health. The donor label of this sample is uncertain. The sample comprised blood.

The DNA sequence reads TGCGCCAGCAGCCAAGTATATTCCGGGGATAAGGCTTTCTTT. The resulting protein is CASSQVYSGDKAFF. The chain joins TRBV4-1 to TRBJ1-1; no D segment can be confidently identified. From the germline V gene, CDR1 is MGHRA and CDR2 is YSYEKL. Taken from cysteine to phenylalanine, the CDR3 has 14 residues. The DNA shown is the 42-base CDR3, in frame from base 1. The junction shows trimming of 1 base on V and 11 bases on J, plus 17 bases between the germline ends.